This T cell receptor beta chain was captured by sequencing in a study of blood T cells in healthy people across ages (dated by TCRdb to the mid-2010s). The study in broad terms: In model experiments, roughly one uniquely barcoded TCR beta cDNA molecule per two T cells was captured by template switching. To track age-related changes in TCR beta repertoire diversity, the study relied on deep sequencing normalized with unique cDNA molecular identifiers. The donors were split into four age groups: young (average around 15 years), middle-aged (about 40), aged (roughly 65) and long-lived (about 74). To avoid experimental bias, donors of different ages were spread randomly across the sequencing lanes. The study analyzed two additional independent replicas of 1 million unique cDNA reads from the same blood draw for two donors, one aged 18 to 30 and one aged 80 or older. The investigation overall reported the following: Bulk unsorted PBMC profiling prevented conclusive comparison of naive and antigen-experienced compartments. The percentage of naive T cells measured by flow cytometry correlated strongly with observed TCR beta diversity. Because the CMV infection status of the donors was unknown, age-related changes in expanded clonotypes may potentially have been confounded. Total diversity estimates from one million sequenced T cells were considered lower bounds and underestimates. Compared with the aged group, more naive CD4+ T cells, fewer expanded clones and increased TCR diversity were shown by the long-lived group, suggesting age selection. Observed TCR beta diversity per million T cells fell roughly linearly with age, and a significant reduction was already apparent by age around 44.

The germline V gene provides CDR1 SQVTM and CDR2 ANQGSEA. Including the terminal cysteine and phenylalanine, the CDR3 comprises 12 residues. Only the CDR3 portion is preserved as DNA: 36 bases, with reading frame beginning at the first base. Between the V and J ends, shortened by 7 bases and 3 bases respectively, the junction contains 11 bases. This clonotype was recorded a few times. The clone's antigen remains unknown. No clone much larger than this one lies a single base away; base qualities are absent. Systemically healthy Caucasian individuals from Russia, 35 to 50 in total and aged about 6 to 90 years, were included as donors. Each donor gave 8 to 10 milliliters of peripheral blood, drawn into EDTA-treated Vacutainer tubes. PBMCs were isolated by Ficoll-Paque density-gradient centrifugation, with at least 7 million obtained per sample. Total RNA, at least 5 micrograms per sample, was extracted from PBMCs with Trizol reagent. For every donor, an aliquot of PBMCs went through flow cytometry to measure the percentages of naive CD45RAhigh/CD27high T cells.

The method behind the library was 5' RACE. A second PCR of roughly 7 to 11 cycles was performed with a sample-barcoded 5' primer and a J-beta primer mix. A template-switch 5' adaptor carrying 12 random nucleotides introduced a unique molecular identifier onto each TCR beta cDNA molecule. Each sample yielded at least 2.5 million CDR3-containing paired-end reads. First-strand cDNA synthesis was performed from all RNA using the Mint cDNA synthesis kit, with priming by a TRBC-specific oligonucleotide. Following uracil-DNA glycosylase treatment, all cDNA underwent a first 18-cycle PCR with the universal primers M1SS and BC2_uni_R. On the authors' methods: Each sample was normalized by randomly selecting 1 million high-quality reads, each carrying a distinct molecular identifier. Instead of being binned into consensus sequences, reads with shared molecular identifiers were discarded. MiTCR, with a Q25 quality threshold and the strictest error-elimination algorithm, was used for CDR3 identification, clonotype clustering and error correction. A nonparametric unseen species model using Euler transformation provided a lower-bound estimate of total TCR beta diversity. TCRdb reprocessing: public reads trimmed at Q25 with fastp, clones called with MiXCR, in-frame beta chains kept. Identical CDR3 proteins give one entry, which carries the most common genes and DNA. These V and J calls are TCRdb output, not the study's own analysis. For this sample there are around 1,900,000 distinct CDR3 sequences; roughly two fifths appear just once. The top ten constitute under 25% of the sample.

The sample was blood. This clonotype originated in a human donor in good health. Recombination connected TRBV29-1 to TRBJ2-3; a tentative D call is TRBD2 (5 bases match). The DNA reads as follows: TGCAGCGCGCGGGTTAGGACAGATACGCAGTATTTT. This sequence encodes CSARVRTDTQYF.